These T cell receptor beta chains were read from a single sample in a study of CD8+ T cells in alopecia areata. Assay: immunoSEQ multiplex PCR; the TCRdb copy retains only in-frame clones and omits some. The sample lists about 220,000 clones, 50% to 70% seen once, with roughly 1.4% in the top ten. The starting material was CD4+ T cells sorted from blood, obtained at week 4, from a patient treated with tofacitinib. These receptors all come from a human donor with alopecia areata. Both conserved end residues are part of each CDR3. A D gene is named only where the DNA matches it firmly. The size of a clone is reported for some rows only, either as once, few or many, or as a class for expanded clones.

TGCGCCAGCAGCCCGGGACTAGCGGGCACGAACACCGGGGAGCTGTTTTTT	CASSPGLAGTNTGELFF	TRBV5-1	TRBJ2-2	.	TRBD2
TGCGCCAGCAGTGTATTAGCTGCGACCTACGAGCAGTACTTC	CASSVLAATYEQYF	TRBV10-2	TRBJ2-7	.	.
TGCAGCGCCGCTATCAGGACTGGCACTACAGATACGCAGTATTTT	CSAAIRTGTTDTQYF	TRBV29-1	TRBJ2-3	.	.
TGTGCCAGCAGCTTGGAAGCCTCCCCCGTCTACACCTTC	CASSLEASPVYTF	TRBV5-4	TRBJ1-2	.	.
TGTGCCAGTAGTATACAGGGTCTCGGGGAGACCCAGTACTTC	CASSIQGLGETQYF	TRBV19	TRBJ2-5	.	.
TGCAGCGTTGTCCGGGATCGAGGAGAGACCCAGTACTTC	CSVVRDRGETQYF	TRBV29-1	TRBJ2-5	.	.
TGCAGCGTCCTGATAAATACGCAGTATTTT	CSVLINTQYF	TRBV29-1	TRBJ2-3	.	.
TGCAGCGTTGGGGATTTGGGGGGGCCCTGGCATTTT	CSVGDLGGPWHF	TRBV29-1	TRBJ1-5	.	.
TGCGCCAGCAGCCTAGGACGGAACACCGGGGAGCTGTTTTTT	CASSLGRNTGELFF	TRBV4-3	TRBJ2-2	once	.
TGCGCCAGCAGCCAAAAGGGACAGGGGCCTAGCGGAGAAAAACTGTTTTTT	CASSQKGQGPSGEKLFF	TRBV4-3	TRBJ1-4	.	TRBD1